These 10 T cell receptor beta chains were sequenced from one sample in a study of OX40 agonist ivuxolimab in advanced cancers. Sequenced by immunoSEQ multiplex PCR; TCRdb stores in-frame clones only, minus some. Of 77,000 or so clones listed, about 92% are singletons. The sequences come from CD4+ or CD8+ T cells sorted from blood, collected in a trial of the OX40 agonist ivuxolimab. These receptor sequences come from an adult with an advanced solid tumor such as melanoma, head and neck, liver or kidney cancer.

The V and J genes are TRBV2 and TRBJ1-2, with D perhaps matching TRBD1 (5 bases). V lost 5 bases, J lost 0 bases, and 10 bases lay in between. The germline gives CDR1 SNHLY, CDR2 FYNNEI. The CDR3 has 14 residues. The CDR3 bases are TGTGCCAGCAGTAGGGACGCCTCTAACTATGGCTACACCTTC. This sequence encodes CASSRDASNYGYTF.

The chain has TRBV6-1 and TRBJ1-1; D gene uncertain. The germline CDR1 and CDR2 sequences are MNHNS and SASEGT. This CDR3 spans 13 amino acids. The germline V and J ends were trimmed by 6 bases and 4 bases, with 12 bases remaining between them. The CDR3 coding sequence is TGTGCCAGCAGATTCGAAGGCGGCACTGAAGCTTTCTTT. This gives the protein CASRFEGGTEAFF.

This chain connects TRBV15 to TRBJ2-7, with D perhaps matching TRBD2 (5 bases). Trimming removed 1 base from V and 6 bases from J, with 19 bases in between. CDR3 length equals 16 residues. The germline V gene encodes CDR1 LNHNV and CDR2 YYDKDF (reference sequence). The DNA of the CDR3 is TGTGCCACCAGCAGAGTAAGATTTTCGGGGAATAGCGAGCAGTACTTC. It yields the protein CATSRVRFSGNSEQYF.

CDR3: CASSGQRGVRNYGYTF. The CDR3 DNA follows: TGTGCCAGCTCCGGTCAGAGGGGTGTGCGTAACTATGGCTACACCTTC. This chain links TRBV28 with TRBJ1-2, with D tentatively TRBD1 (5 bases). The germline CDR1 and CDR2 sequences are MDHEN and SYDVKM. The V end lost 8 bases, the J end lost 1 base, and 20 bases lay between the germline ends. This CDR3 contains 16 residues.

The CDR3 DNA is TGTGCCAGTAGTGTCAGCAATGAGCAGTTCTTC. It codes for CASSVSNEQFF. The V gene is TRBV19, the J gene TRBJ2-1, with no clear D. Germline CDR1 LNHDA, CDR2 SQIVND (reference sequence). The CDR3 length is 11 residues. V lost 5 bases to trimming and J lost 6 bases, with 5 bases between them.

This chain links TRBV14 with TRBJ2-2, with 8 bases that match TRBD1. The CDR3 spans 15 residues. After removal of 4 bases from V and 4 bases from J, the junction contained 5 bases not matched to a gene. Germline CDR1 reads SGHDN; CDR2 reads FVKESK. The CDR3 here is CASSLGQGGTGELFF. The CDR3 coding sequence is TGTGCCAGCAGCCTCGGACAGGGAGGCACCGGGGAGCTGTTTTTT.

The V call is TRBV5-5, the J call TRBJ2-5, with 14 bases aligning to TRBD2. This CDR3 is 19 amino acids long. V trimming: 5 bases; J trimming: 4 bases; junction bases outside the gene matches: 16. Germline V gene lookup returns CDR1 SGHKS and CDR2 YYEKEE (reference sequence). In nucleotides, the CDR3 is TGTGCCAGCAGTCCCGGACTAGCGGGGGGCCAGGGCATTGGAGAGACCCAGTACTTC. It specifies CASSPGLAGGQGIGETQYF. Combining the CDR3 with reference TRBV5-5 and TRBJ2-5 gives the whole variable domain DAGVTQSPTHLIKTRGQQVTLRCSPISGHKSVSWYQQVLGQGPQFIFQYYEKEERGRGNFPDRFSARQFPNYSSELNVNALLLGDSALYLCASSPGLAGGQGIGETQYFGPGTRLLVL.

As concerns this clone: One end of the junction fails to match germline, which may point to a read error. The chain is built from TRBV28 and TRBJ2-2, with a weak D call TRBD1 (6 bases). This CDR3 comprises 14 residues. Germline V gene data show CDR1 as MDHEN and CDR2 as SYDVKM. This CDR3 is CANSLSGAGGELFF. CDR3 DNA: TGTGCCAACAGTTTATCAGGGGCCGGCGGGGAGCTGTTTTTT. The full variable domain, completed using reference TRBV28 and TRBJ2-2, is DVKVTQSSRYLVKRTGEKVFLECVQDMDHENMFWYRQDPGLGLRLIYFSYDVKMKEKGDIPEGYSVSREKKERFSLILESASTNQTSMYLCANSLSGAGGELFFGEGSRLTVL.

The genes are TRBV18 and TRBJ1-3; 7 bases align to TRBD1. V trimming: 3 bases; J trimming: 3 bases; junction bases outside the gene matches: 5. The length of the CDR3 is 15 residues. Germline CDR1 KGHSH, CDR2 LQKENI. This CDR3 reads CASSPGRGNGNTIYF. The CDR3, as DNA: TGTGCCAGCTCACCCGGCAGGGGGAATGGAAACACCATATATTTT.

The CDR3 spells CASSLSGGGKNIQYF. The CDR3 DNA follows: TGTGCCAGCAGTTTATCCGGAGGGGGAAAAAACATTCAGTACTTC. The chain uses TRBV28 and TRBJ2-4, with D tentatively TRBD1 or TRBD2 (6 bases each). Trimming left V 1 base short and J 4 bases short, with 11 bases between. Germline-derived CDR1 and CDR2 are MDHEN and SYDVKM. There are 15 residues in the CDR3.